The next 23 T cell receptor beta chains were all read from a single sample in a study of cytomegalovirus exposure and HLA in healthy donors. 13 Jbeta primers and 60 Vbeta primers were used for the PCR. Sequencing was performed with immunoSEQ multiplex PCR; in TCRdb, only in-frame clones are kept and a portion is missing. The sample has some 86,000 clones, less than 80% seen once. Sequenced input: PBMCs. These receptors were collected from a man younger than 45 in good health and CMV-seronegative.

The gene calls are TRBV2 and TRBJ1-2; D unclear. Trimming pared 2 bases from V and 6 bases from J, leaving 10 bases between. This CDR3 has 13 amino acids. Germline assignment: CDR1 SNHLY and CDR2 FYNNEI. CDR3 amino acids: CASSEWAYDGYTF. CDR3 coding DNA: TGTGCCAGCAGTGAATGGGCATACGATGGCTACACCTTC. Variable domain in full (rest from reference TRBV2 and TRBJ1-2): EPEVTQTPSHQVTQMGQEVILRCVPISNHLYFYWYRQILGQKVEFLVSFYNNEISEKSEIFDDQFSVERPDGSNFTLKIRSTKLEDSAMYFCASSEWAYDGYTFGSGTRLTVV.

The gene calls are TRBV7-4 and TRBJ2-5, with D perhaps matching TRBD1 (6 bases). The CDR3 is made up of 17 amino acids. Germline assignment: CDR1 SGHVT and CDR2 SQSDAQ. V lost 3 bases and J lost 2, with 19 bases in between. The DNA for the CDR3 is TGTGCCAGCAGCTTTAAAAGCCACAGGGACCTACAAGAGACCCAGTACTTC. It codes for CASSFKSHRDLQETQYF.

The V call is TRBV7-3, the J call TRBJ2-2, with D possibly matching TRBD1 (5 bases). Germline CDR1 reads SGHTA; CDR2 reads FQGTGA. Trimming cost V 5 bases and J 2 bases, with 12 bases left between them. This CDR3 region has 15 residues. CDR3 bases: TGTGCCAGCAGCCCGGCAGGGTTAAACACCGGGGAGCTGTTTTTT. Protein product: CASSPAGLNTGELFF.

This clone was recorded only once. The chain has TRBV30 and TRBJ1-2, with 9 nucleotides matching TRBD1. Germline V gives CDR1 GTSNPN, CDR2 SVGIG (reference sequence). The CDR3 consists of 13 residues. The junction had 7 bases not matched to a gene; V was cut back by 5 bases and J by 6 bases. The CDR3 reads CAWLRQGVDGYTF. The CDR3 DNA sequence: TGTGCCTGGCTAAGACAGGGGGTGGATGGCTACACCTTC.

The chain uses TRBV18 and TRBJ2-5; a weak D match, TRBD1 (5 bases). This CDR3 comprises 15 residues. Trimming removed 6 bases from V and 4 bases from J, with 18 bases in between. In germline, CDR1 is KGHSH, CDR2 LQKENI. This CDR3 reads CASSSQGSTPETQYF. The CDR3 DNA sequence: TGTGCCAGCTCCTCCCAGGGCAGCACCCCAGAGACCCAGTACTTC.

The chain links TRBV11-2 to TRBJ2-7; D is ambiguous. This CDR3 region has 13 residues. V was shortened by 5 bases and J by 0 bases, with 8 bases between the two germline ends. Looked up from germline, CDR1 is SGHAT and CDR2 is FQNNGV. The CDR3 bases are TGTGCCAGCAGCAATTTACTCTCCTACGAGCAGTACTTC. Protein product: CASSNLLSYEQYF.

This clone is a singleton in its sample. V is TRBV19 and J is TRBJ2-3, with 7 nucleotides matching TRBD1. The CDR3 runs to 15 residues. The V segment lost 5 bases and the J segment 9 bases; nucleotides outside the gene matches: 14. Per germline, CDR1 LNHDA and CDR2 SQIVND (reference sequence). CDR3 in amino acids: CASSSSGTARLTQYF. The CDR3 DNA reads as TGTGCCAGTAGTTCGTCCGGGACAGCTAGATTGACGCAGTATTTT. Together with reference TRBV19 and TRBJ2-3, the CDR3 gives the full variable domain: DGGITQSPKYLFRKEGQNVTLSCEQNLNHDAMYWYRQDPGQGLRLIYYSQIVNDFQKGDIAEGYSVSREKKESFPLTVTSAQKNPTAFYLCASSSSGTARLTQYFGPGTRLTVL.

This chain joins TRBV10-2 and TRBJ1-4; a weak D match, TRBD1 (5 bases). Germline CDR1 and CDR2: WSHSY and SAAADI. The CDR3 runs to 16 residues. Trimming removed 3 bases at V and 2 bases at J, with 13 bases between. The CDR3 loop is CASSDGGAGTNEKLFF. The CDR3 DNA follows: TGCGCCAGCAGTGACGGGGGAGCCGGGACTAATGAAAAACTGTTTTTT.

The sample holds one count of this clone. CDR3 region: CASSSWDSKNYGYTF. CDR3 DNA: TGTGCCAGCAGCTCTTGGGACAGTAAGAACTATGGCTACACCTTC. The rearrangement links TRBV7-9 to TRBJ1-2; 7 bases agree with TRBD1. The germline V gene encodes CDR1 SEHNR and CDR2 FQNEAQ (reference sequence). The V segment lost 4 bases and the J segment 2 bases; nucleotides outside the gene matches: 7. There are 15 residues in the CDR3.

The rearrangement uses TRBV10-1 and TRBJ1-5; 11 bases align to TRBD1. CDR3 length: 15 amino acids. The V gene end was trimmed by 5 bases and the J gene end by 6 bases; junction bases not matched to a gene: 6. CDR1 and CDR2 (germline): WNHNN, SYGVQD (reference sequence). The DNA of the CDR3 is TGCGCCAGCAGTTTCCGGGACAGGGGGGGTCAGCCCCAGCATTTT. This sequence encodes CASSFRDRGGQPQHF.

The chain couples TRBV5-8 to TRBJ1-1; TRBD1 might be the D (6 bases). The CDR3 is 15 amino acids. V gave up 5 bases and J gave up 3 bases, with 17 bases separating them. Germline assignment: CDR1 SGHTS and CDR2 YDEGEE. The DNA of the CDR3 is TGTGCCAGCAGGCCCAGGGGCAACGCCGACACTGAAGCTTTCTTT. Protein: CASRPRGNADTEAFF. Drawing the rest from reference TRBV5-8 and TRBJ1-1, the complete variable domain is EAGVTQSPTHLIKTRGQQATLRCSPISGHTSVYWYQQALGLGLQFLLWYDEGEERNRGNFPPRFSGRQFPNYSSELNVNALELEDSALYLCASRPRGNADTEAFFGQGTRLTVV.

For the CDR3, the DNA is TGTGCCAGTAGTATTTCTGACAGGATCGGGCCCTCAGACACTGAAGCTTTCTTT. The encoded protein is CASSISDRIGPSDTEAFF. The chain joins TRBV19 to TRBJ1-1; D may be TRBD1 (6 bases). This CDR3 is 18 amino acids long. Germline values: CDR1 LNHDA, CDR2 SQIVND (reference sequence). Deletions cut 3 bases from V and 3 bases from J, with 23 bases between.

This clone was seen more than once but under ten times. J is TRBJ1-2 and V is TRBV25-1; 8 positions agree with TRBD1. V trimming: 1 base; J trimming: 3 bases; junction bases outside the gene matches: 4. Germline V gene data show CDR1 as MGHDK and CDR2 as SYGVNS. The CDR3 totals 15 residues. The CDR3 bases are TGTGCCAGCAGTGAATTGCAGGGGGCATACTATGGCTACACCTTC. It codes for CASSELQGAYYGYTF.

The chain has TRBV19 and TRBJ2-7; D is possibly TRBD2 (6 bases). The V gene lost 0 bases and the J gene lost 4 bases, with 13 bases spanning the gap. The CDR3 extends over 15 amino acids. Germline CDR1 LNHDA, CDR2 SQIVND (reference sequence). CDR3 nucleotide sequence: TGTGCCAGTAGTATAGACCGGGACTTAAGATACGAGCAGTACTTC. Encoded protein: CASSIDRDLRYEQYF.

The chain has TRBV19 and TRBJ2-6; 11 bases are shared with TRBD1. Per germline, CDR1 LNHDA and CDR2 SQIVND (reference sequence). The CDR3 totals 17 residues. Trimming at V came to 8 bases and at J to 3 bases, leaving 9 bases not matched to a gene. The CDR3: CASSGTGGQSGANVLTF. CDR3 nucleotide sequence: TGTGCCAGTTCTGGGACAGGGGGACAAAGTGGGGCCAACGTCCTGACTTTC.

V and J are TRBV10-3 and TRBJ2-2, with 8 bases matching TRBD2. The length of the CDR3 is 16 residues. Germline V gene data show CDR1 as ENHRY and CDR2 as SYGVKD. The V and J ends lost 2 bases and 4 bases, in that order; junction bases with no gene match: 6. CDR3 amino acids: CAISEGRGGRTGELFF. DNA for the CDR3: TGTGCCATCAGTGAGGGACGGGGGGGCCGCACCGGGGAGCTGTTTTTT.

The chain couples TRBV19 to TRBJ2-5, with a weak D call TRBD1 (6 bases). Trimming took 3 bases from V and 0 from J, leaving 8 bases between them. Germline loops: CDR1 LNHDA, CDR2 SQIVND (reference sequence). This CDR3 is 14 amino acids long. The CDR3 DNA sequence: TGTGCCAGTAGTATTGGGACAAACCAAGAGACCCAGTACTTC. Translated: CASSIGTNQETQYF.

The chain recombines TRBV11-2 with TRBJ2-1; TRBD2 might be the D (6 bases). Trimming removed 5 bases at V and 7 bases at J, with 21 bases between. CDR1 is SGHAT, CDR2 FQNNGV, per germline. The CDR3 is made up of 16 amino acids. The CDR3 DNA follows: TGTGCCAGCAGCAAGCCGGGGACTCCCGCCCGGAATGAGCAGTTCTTC. Its protein is CASSKPGTPARNEQFF.

This chain connects TRBV28 to TRBJ2-4; a possible D gene is TRBD2 (7 bases). Germline CDR1 reads MDHEN; CDR2 reads SYDVKM. The V end was cut by 7 bases, the J end by 6 bases, with 19 bases between. The CDR3 runs 15 residues. CDR3 residues: CASIPGGGRRNIQYF. The CDR3 DNA sequence: TGTGCCAGCATCCCGGGGGGCGGGCGGCGAAACATTCAGTACTTC.

This chain connects TRBV4-3 to TRBJ1-1, with 7 nucleotides matching TRBD1. CDR3 length: 15 residues. Germline CDR1 is LGHNA and CDR2 is YSLEER. V lost 5 bases and J lost 2; bases outside the gene matches: 8. The CDR3 reads CASSFTGVANTEAFF. Here the CDR3 DNA reads TGCGCCAGCAGCTTTACAGGGGTCGCCAACACTGAAGCTTTCTTT.

The gene calls are TRBV6-1 and TRBJ2-6; tentatively, D is TRBD2 (6 bases). This CDR3 spans 15 amino acids. Trimming cost V 2 bases and J 2 bases, with 7 bases left between them. From germline, CDR1 is MNHNS and CDR2 SASEGT. The CDR3 loop reads CASSEWGAGANVLTF. CDR3 in DNA: TGTGCCAGCAGTGAATGGGGGGCTGGGGCCAACGTCCTGACTTTC.

This chain joins TRBV4-1 and TRBJ2-7, with 10 bases identical to TRBD2. After removal of 1 base from V and 5 bases from J, the junction contained 8 bases not matched to a gene. The germline CDR1 and CDR2 sequences are MGHRA and YSYEKL. This CDR3 has 16 residues. CDR3 bases: TGCGCCAGCAGCCAAGTTCCAGCGGGGGGGGTGGACGAGCAGTACTTC. As protein: CASSQVPAGGVDEQYF.

The V call is TRBV29-1, the J call TRBJ1-4, with unresolved D. The V end lost 7 bases, the J end lost 8 bases, and 14 bases lay between the germline ends. Looked up from germline, CDR1 is SQVTM and CDR2 is ANQGSEA. The CDR3 spans 12 residues. CDR3 DNA sequence: TGCAGCGCCACCGTCTCTAGGGAAAAACTGTTTTTT. Its translation: CSATVSREKLFF.